A selection of T cell receptor beta chains follows, all from one sample in a study of blood T cells in healthy people across ages. TCRdb passed the 5' RACE reads through MiXCR, listing each CDR3 protein once. Of 1.5 million or so distinct CDR3 sequences listed, roughly two fifths are singletons. Sequencing was carried out using blood. The receptors stem from a woman in her late teens or twenties in good health. CDR3s leave out the opening cysteine and the closing phenylalanine or tryptophan. A D gene is named only where the DNA matches it firmly.

V	length	D	J	CDR3
TRBV6-1	12	-	TRBJ1-1	ANKQGPPNTEAF
TRBV29-1	11	-	TRBJ1-1	SALWGGGSEAF
TRBV7-9	12	TRBD1	TRBJ1-2	ASSYQGQGDGYT
TRBV15	13	-	-	ATSAQSLTGNIQY
TRBV10-3	14	TRBD2	-	AISEKGGRSYNEQY
TRBV5-1	13	-	TRBJ2-2	ASSRLSVDTGELF
TRBV7-9	11	-	TRBJ2-7	ASSPAFLWEQY
TRBV4-1	13	TRBD2	-	ASSQVSAGWNEQY
TRBV9	15	TRBD2	-	ASSFLTGTSGYNEQY
TRBV20-1	11	-	TRBJ2-7	SADSRGTYEQY
TRBV12-3/TRBV12-4	13	TRBD1	TRBJ2-1	ASSSRGLLRNEQF
TRBV6-6	10	-	TRBJ1-2	ASRPTTYGYT
TRBV30	9	-	TRBJ1-1	ALVSTVEAF
TRBV30	12	-	TRBJ1-4	AWNQGFRHEKLF
TRBV20-1	10	-	TRBJ2-1	SAPQASDERF
TRBV6-2/TRBV6-3	11	-	TRBJ2-5	ASSYAGRETQY
TRBV10-3	13	TRBD1	TRBJ2-7	AISDLGQGNYEQY
TRBV5-5	13	-	TRBJ1-6	ASSSRTDYNSPLH
TRBV7-2	11	-	-	ASSPYRGYEQY
TRBV3-1	14	-	TRBJ2-5	ASSPPSFTRYHEQY
TRBV6-5	13	-	TRBJ1-2	ASSYSLGEGYGYT
TRBV5-1	15	-	TRBJ1-4	ASSLDKHGATNEKLF
TRBV6-2/TRBV6-3	14	TRBD2	-	ASSPSMRGGMYEQY
TRBV5-1	13	-	TRBJ2-3	ASSRGTGDADTQY
TRBV20-1	11	-	TRBJ2-7	SAGHEGAGEQY
TRBV12-3/TRBV12-4	10	-	TRBJ2-3	ASSIYTDTQY
TRBV5-1	13	TRBD1	TRBJ2-3	ASAHQGVVRETQY
TRBV20-1	10	-	TRBJ2-5	SAVPDGLTQY
TRBV7-9	15	-	TRBJ1-1	ASSRPAGYGMNTEAF
TRBV20-1	13	TRBD1	TRBJ1-4	SARLNRDSHEKLF
TRBV4-1	14	TRBD1	-	ASSQEGYRGVYEQY
TRBV4-3	14	TRBD2	TRBJ2-1	ASSQALADSYNEQF
TRBV5-1	12	-	TRBJ2-1	ASSLGIQGGEQF
TRBV20-1	13	-	TRBJ2-7	SARVIAAAYYEQY
TRBV5-1	12	-	TRBJ2-7	ASSISGYPNEQY
TRBV29-1	12	-	TRBJ2-3	SGMTGGVTDTQY
TRBV4-2	13	TRBD1	TRBJ2-3	ASRTGTADTDTQY
TRBV6-2/TRBV6-3	13	TRBD1	TRBJ2-7	ASSYSTGKAYEQY
TRBV7-2	13	TRBD2	TRBJ2-4	ASSSGLAGINIQY
TRBV29-1	10	TRBD2	-	SARIAGTEQY
TRBV6-1	12	-	TRBJ2-1	ASSDRGDYNEQF
TRBV9	12	-	TRBJ2-7	ASSAEKSYNEQY
TRBV5-4	14	TRBD1	TRBJ2-3	ASSQTGFSSTDTQY
TRBV4-3	14	TRBD1	TRBJ2-7	ASSQLSRQGRYEQY
TRBV10-1	14	TRBD1	TRBJ2-3	ASSERKSGDRYTQY
TRBV5-1	9	-	TRBJ2-3	ASTYADTQY
TRBV2	13	-	TRBJ2-1	ASSISPRMCNEQF
TRBV16	11	-	TRBJ1-5	ASSPRVDQPQH
TRBV12-3/TRBV12-4	11	-	TRBJ1-1	ASSLSLITEAF
TRBV7-3	12	-	TRBJ2-2	ASSTYTNTGELF
TRBV7-2	15	TRBD2	TRBJ2-5	ASSLVGSGGAVNEQY
TRBV11-2	16	TRBD1	TRBJ2-2	ASSSGQGPQGVAGELF
TRBV12-3/TRBV12-4	13	-	TRBJ2-5	ASSLIQGGQETQY